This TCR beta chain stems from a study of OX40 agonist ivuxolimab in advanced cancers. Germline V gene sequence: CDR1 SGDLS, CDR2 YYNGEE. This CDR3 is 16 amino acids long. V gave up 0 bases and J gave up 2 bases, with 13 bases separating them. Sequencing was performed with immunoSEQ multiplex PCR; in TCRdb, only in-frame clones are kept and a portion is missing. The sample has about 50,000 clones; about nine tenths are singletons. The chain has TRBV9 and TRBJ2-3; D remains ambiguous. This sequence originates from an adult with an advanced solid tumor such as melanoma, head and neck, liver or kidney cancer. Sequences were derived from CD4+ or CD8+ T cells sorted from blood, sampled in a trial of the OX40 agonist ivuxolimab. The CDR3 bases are TGTGCCAGCAGCGTAGGCAGCTCGATTTACACAGATACGCAGTATTTT. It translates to CASSVGSSIYTDTQYF.